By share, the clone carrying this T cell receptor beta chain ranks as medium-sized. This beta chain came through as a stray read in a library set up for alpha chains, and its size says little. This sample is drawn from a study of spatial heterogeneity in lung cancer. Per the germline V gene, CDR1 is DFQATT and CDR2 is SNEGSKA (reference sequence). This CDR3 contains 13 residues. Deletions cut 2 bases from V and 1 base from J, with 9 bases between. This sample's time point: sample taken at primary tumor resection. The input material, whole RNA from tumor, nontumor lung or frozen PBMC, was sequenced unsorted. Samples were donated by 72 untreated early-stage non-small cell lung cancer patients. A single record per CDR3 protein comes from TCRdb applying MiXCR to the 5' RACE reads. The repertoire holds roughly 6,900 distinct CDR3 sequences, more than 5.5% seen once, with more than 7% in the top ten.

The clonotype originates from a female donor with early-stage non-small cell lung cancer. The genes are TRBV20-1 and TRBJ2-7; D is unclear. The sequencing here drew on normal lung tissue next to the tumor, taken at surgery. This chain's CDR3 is CSARPDRSYEQYF. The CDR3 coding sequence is TGCAGTGCTAGACCCGACCGTTCCTACGAGCAGTACTTC.